Listed below are T cell receptor beta chains from one sample, sequenced in a study of blood T cell repertoires in COVID-19. The assay was immunoSEQ multiplex PCR, and TCRdb's table has in-frame clones only and misses some. In the table there are 300,000 to 400,000 clones, around nine tenths of which are singletons. The sequenced material came from peripheral blood. The receptor set was obtained from a woman aged 18-35 years who had recovered from COVID-19. Both conserved end residues are part of each CDR3. The order of the fields is clone size, V gene, J gene, D gene, CDR3 protein, CDR3 DNA. D genes are given only for firm matches. The size of a clone is reported for some rows only, either as once, few or many, or as a class for expanded clones.

-	TRBV30	TRBJ1-2	-	CAWRGFARGYGYTF	TGTGCCTGGAGGGGATTCGCGCGGGGCTATGGCTACACCTTC
-	TRBV9	TRBJ1-4	TRBD1	CASSALGQGLQGGEKLFF	TGTGCCAGCAGCGCCTTGGGACAGGGGCTACAAGGTGGGGAAAAACTGTTTTTT
-	TRBV20-1	TRBJ1-5	TRBD1	CSASGQGHQPQHF	TGCAGTGCTAGTGGACAGGGGCATCAGCCCCAGCATTTT
-	TRBV24-1	TRBJ1-1	-	CATSDPSTREAFF	TGTGCCACCAGTGACCCTTCCACCAGGGAAGCTTTCTTT
-	TRBV9	TRBJ1-2	-	CASSPWDSDGHTF	TGTGCCAGCAGCCCGTGGGACTCAGATGGCCACACCTTC
-	TRBV11-3	TRBJ2-5	TRBD2	CASSLDVSGRGQETQYF	TGTGCCAGCAGCTTAGATGTGAGCGGGAGAGGCCAAGAGACCCAGTACTTC
-	TRBV10-3	TRBJ2-2	-	CAISELGTQNTGELFF	TGTGCCATCAGTGAGTTGGGGACACAGAACACCGGGGAGCTGTTTTTT
-	TRBV29-1	TRBJ1-5	-	CSVAVRSNQPQHF	TGCAGCGTTGCGGTACGGAGCAATCAGCCCCAGCATTTT
-	TRBV5-4	TRBJ2-1	TRBD2	CASRMGLAGGTYNEQFF	TGTGCCAGCAGGATGGGACTAGCGGGAGGAACCTACAATGAGCAGTTCTTC
-	TRBV11-2	TRBJ2-1	-	CASSLGQGPPYNEQFF	TGTGCCAGCAGCTTAGGTCAGGGTCCTCCCTACAATGAGCAGTTCTTC
-	TRBV3-1/TRBV3-2	TRBJ2-2	-	CASSLLSDTGELFF	TGTGCCAGCAGCCTCCTCTCCGACACCGGGGAGCTGTTTTTT
-	TRBV10-3	TRBJ2-5	TRBD2	CAISRLAGQETQYF	TGTGCCATCAGTCGCTTAGCGGGCCAAGAGACCCAGTACTTC
-	TRBV2	TRBJ1-4	-	CASRGRLNEKLFF	TGTGCCAGCAGGGGGCGTCTGAATGAAAAACTGTTTTTT
-	TRBV7-2	TRBJ2-3	-	CASSRGAAGTQYF	TGTGCCAGCAGCCGGGGGGCGGCGGGTACGCAGTATTTT
-	TRBV9	TRBJ2-3	-	CASSVAPSSDTQYF	TGTGCCAGCAGCGTAGCTCCTAGTAGTGATACGCAGTATTTT
-	TRBV30	TRBJ2-1	TRBD2	CAWSRIAGGDEQFF	TGTGCCTGGAGTCGAATAGCGGGAGGGGATGAGCAGTTCTTC
-	TRBV9	TRBJ2-1	TRBD2	CASSSQTSGMSYNEQFF	TGTGCCAGCAGCTCCCAGACTAGCGGGATGTCCTACAATGAGCAGTTCTTC
-	TRBV2	TRBJ1-2	TRBD1	CASRSGTGLGGYTF	TGTGCCAGCAGATCCGGGACAGGGCTCGGCGGCTACACCTTC
-	TRBV10-3	TRBJ1-4	TRBD1	CAIKNPGQGGEKLFF	TGTGCCATCAAGAACCCGGGACAGGGAGGTGAAAAACTGTTTTTT
-	TRBV6-5	TRBJ1-4	-	CASSYSRTGRNEKLFF	TGTGCCAGCAGTTACTCGAGAACAGGGCGTAATGAAAAACTGTTTTTT
-	TRBV4-3	TRBJ1-6	-	CASSQERGGDRNSPLHF	TGCGCCAGCAGCCAAGAAAGGGGGGGGGATCGTAATTCACCCCTCCACTTT
-	TRBV6-5	TRBJ2-1	TRBD2	CAITSGDEQFF	TGTGCCATTACTAGCGGGGATGAGCAGTTCTTC
-	TRBV20-1	TRBJ2-1	TRBD2	CSASWSLLADSYNEQFF	TGCAGTGCTAGTTGGTCCCTCCTAGCGGATTCCTACAATGAGCAGTTCTTC
-	TRBV7-2	TRBJ2-3	TRBD2	CASSSGLAGGPSLSDTQYF	TGTGCCAGCAGCTCGGGACTAGCGGGAGGGCCCTCTCTTTCAGATACGCAGTATTTT
-	TRBV6-5	TRBJ2-1	TRBD2	CASSYGSLADNEQFF	TGTGCCAGCAGTTACGGCAGTCTAGCGGACAATGAGCAGTTCTTC
-	TRBV7-9	TRBJ2-2	-	CASSTRAGDTGELFF	TGTGCCAGCAGCACTCGGGCCGGGGACACCGGGGAGCTGTTTTTT
-	TRBV12-5	TRBJ1-3	TRBD1	CASGSPTGGANTIYF	TGTGCTAGTGGTTCTCCGACAGGGGGAGCAAACACCATATATTTT
once	TRBV9	TRBJ2-1	TRBD2	CASSPTSGLVSYNEQFF	TGTGCCAGCAGTCCTACCTCGGGACTAGTTTCCTACAATGAGCAGTTCTTC
-	TRBV5-6	TRBJ1-4	TRBD1	CASSRSGQGSEKLFF	TGTGCCAGCAGCCGGTCCGGACAGGGAAGCGAAAAACTGTTTTTT
-	TRBV6-5	TRBJ1-5	TRBD1	CAGSLGQPNQPQHF	TGTGCCGGCTCCCTGGGACAGCCCAATCAGCCCCAGCATTTT
-	TRBV13	TRBJ1-2	-	CASSLDGQYTF	TGTGCCAGCAGCTTAGACGGACAATACACCTTC
-	TRBV7-2	TRBJ2-5	-	CASSLGDFKETQYF	TGTGCCAGCAGCCTAGGGGACTTTAAAGAGACCCAGTACTTC
-	TRBV5-1	TRBJ2-5	TRBD1	CASSPTGAAETQYF	TGCGCCAGCAGCCCAACAGGGGCCGCGGAGACCCAGTACTTC
once	TRBV5-4	TRBJ1-1	-	CASSLQGVSEAFF	TGTGCCAGCAGCCTACAGGGTGTATCTGAAGCTTTCTTT
-	TRBV7-9	TRBJ2-2	TRBD1	CASSVQQGSDTGELFF	TGTGCCAGCAGCGTACAACAGGGGTCTGACACCGGGGAGCTGTTTTTT
-	TRBV24-1	TRBJ1-1	TRBD1	CAVQGLGNTEAFF	TGTGCCGTACAGGGGTTAGGGAACACTGAAGCTTTCTTT
-	TRBV18	TRBJ2-6	TRBD1	CASSPGTEGSGANVLTF	TGTGCCAGCTCACCCGGGACAGAAGGGTCTGGGGCCAACGTCCTGACTTTC
-	TRBV24-1	TRBJ2-1	TRBD1	CATSDLQSGQAGEQFF	TGTGCCACCAGTGATTTGCAATCGGGACAGGCGGGTGAGCAGTTCTTC
-	TRBV5-1	TRBJ1-1	TRBD1	CASTITGPGGTEAFF	TGCGCCAGCACGATAACGGGGCCAGGGGGCACTGAAGCTTTCTTT
-	TRBV6-5	TRBJ1-2	-	CASRQGGYGYTF	TGTGCCAGCAGACAGGGTGGGTATGGCTACACCTTC
-	TRBV12-2	TRBJ1-1	-	CASREQGFAEAFF	TGTGCAAGTCGCGAACAGGGGTTCGCTGAAGCTTTCTTT
-	TRBV10-2	TRBJ1-2	-	CASSDRTGVYGYTF	TGCGCCAGCAGTGATCGGACGGGAGTCTATGGCTACACCTTC
-	TRBV5-1	TRBJ1-1	-	CASSSAKGRTEAFF	TGCGCCAGCAGCTCCGCGAAAGGGAGGACTGAAGCTTTCTTT
-	TRBV29-1	TRBJ2-4	-	CSVEAETVNIQYF	TGCAGCGTTGAAGCCGAAACAGTGAACATTCAGTACTTC
-	TRBV4-3	TRBJ2-1	TRBD2	CASSQAPAASGRYEQFF	TGCGCCAGCAGCCAAGCACCGGCGGCTAGCGGGAGGTATGAGCAGTTCTTC
-	TRBV6-5	TRBJ1-1	-	CASSATGNTEAFF	TGTGCCAGCAGCGCTACAGGGAACACTGAAGCTTTCTTT
-	TRBV10-1	TRBJ2-2	-	CASSDPGAGAGELFF	TGCGCCAGCAGTGACCCAGGGGCAGGGGCCGGGGAGCTGTTTTTT
-	TRBV6-1	TRBJ1-5	-	CASSEDQGKAHQPQHF	TGTGCCAGCAGTGAAGATCAGGGGAAGGCGCATCAGCCCCAGCATTTT
-	TRBV6-5	TRBJ1-6	-	CASSSRGTNSPLHF	TGTGCCAGCAGTTCAAGGGGGACTAATTCACCCCTCCACTTT
once	TRBV2	TRBJ1-1	-	CASTNQQKNTEAFF	TGTGCCAGCACCAACCAACAGAAAAACACTGAAGCTTTCTTT
-	TRBV4-3	TRBJ2-5	TRBD1	CASSQAPQGGYGETQYF	TGCGCCAGCAGCCAAGCTCCCCAAGGGGGCTATGGGGAGACCCAGTACTTC
-	TRBV24-1	TRBJ1-1	-	CATRQSGGNTEAFF	TGTGCCACCAGACAGAGCGGTGGGAACACTGAAGCTTTCTTT
-	TRBV7-9	TRBJ1-4	TRBD1	CASRTQGGSNEKLFF	TGTGCCAGCAGGACACAGGGGGGATCTAATGAAAAACTGTTTTTT
few	TRBV7-9	TRBJ1-1	-	CASTQGDTEAFF	TGTGCCAGCACCCAAGGAGACACTGAAGCTTTCTTT
-	TRBV7-9	TRBJ1-5	-	CASSLHGGDQPQHF	TGTGCCAGCAGCTTACACGGGGGAGATCAGCCCCAGCATTTT
-	TRBV5-6	TRBJ1-2	-	CASREGPTHNYGYTF	TGTGCCAGCCGGGAGGGACCCACCCATAACTATGGCTACACCTTC
-	TRBV6-2/TRBV6-3	TRBJ1-2	TRBD1	CASSQPGQGVYGYTF	TGTGCCAGCAGTCAACCCGGGCAGGGGGTCTATGGCTACACCTTC
-	TRBV7-2	TRBJ2-3	TRBD2	CASSATSGVHTQYF	TGTGCCAGCAGCGCGACTAGCGGGGTACATACGCAGTATTTT